These T cell receptor beta chains were read from a single sample in a study of a mutant IDH1 vaccine in newly diagnosed glioma. These receptors' targets are unknown. Clones were read by immunoSEQ multiplex PCR, and TCRdb kept only the in-frame ones, dropping some. Here the sample spans over 30,000 clones, 87% being singletons. Sequencing was performed on PBMCs, taken from a glioma patient whose treatment included an IDH1 peptide vaccine. These receptor sequences come from a woman in her 30s with glioma. The CDR3 runs from the conserved cysteine through the conserved F or W.

TRBJ1-4 | TRBV6-5 | CASRHLGEKLFF
TRBJ2-5 | TRBV7-2 | CASSRTGLAGGARETQYF
TRBJ1-2 | TRBV7-9 | CASSPGAGEYYGYTF
TRBJ2-7 | TRBV27 | CASSLTPVGYEQYF
TRBJ1-5 | TRBV5-5 | CASRREVTDQPQHF
TRBJ2-7 | TRBV7-2 | CASSLAGTSPTGEQYF
TRBJ1-6 | TRBV5-1 | CASSLAGTGSSPLHF
TRBJ1-5 | TRBV6-1 | CASGQGFAGQPQHF
TRBJ2-3 | TRBV21-1 | CASSKDGTSKSDTQYF
TRBJ2-3 | TRBV10-3 | CAISDGQAHLGDTQYF
TRBJ1-5 | TRBV15 | CATSRDLNQPQHF
TRBJ2-5 | TRBV5-8 | CASSSGTGGLETQYF
TRBJ2-1 | TRBV2 | CASSGPSGSSYNEQFF
TRBJ2-7 | TRBV6-5 | CASSGQGVHEQYF
TRBJ1-5 | TRBV4-1 | CASSQTGTGQPQHF
TRBJ2-7 | TRBV18 | CASSPPGAVGEQYF
TRBJ1-4 | TRBV5-1 | CASSLEGWGDEKLFF
TRBJ1-1 | TRBV19 | CASSMGLAIAFF
TRBJ1-5 | TRBV10-3 | CAISESMSQPQHF
TRBJ2-3 | TRBV4-1 | CASSQDQRGGDTQYF
TRBJ2-2 | TRBV10-3 | CAIRAGAAGRTGELFF
TRBJ2-6 | TRBV2 | CASRGRSGANVLTF
TRBJ2-1 | TRBV5-4 | CASSTTSGRSEQFF
TRBJ1-5 | TRBV30 | CACSSKSTGDSNQPQHF
TRBJ1-1 | TRBV29-1 | CSVHRGTGGTEAFF
TRBJ1-1 | TRBV5-6 | CASSFLTGLGDRTEAFF
TRBJ1-1 | TRBV27 | CASRRVGPYTEAFF
TRBJ2-5 | TRBV6-5 | CASSYEGEETQYF
TRBJ1-2 | TRBV4-1 | CASSQAGTGGMNGYTF
TRBJ2-3 | TRBV5-1 | CASSLEGTTDTQYF
TRBJ2-1 | TRBV29-1 | CSVAGLAGGGPSSYNEQFF
TRBJ1-4 | TRBV9 | CASSATAQQGNEKLFF
TRBJ2-2 | TRBV30 | CALSGTGGLRLTGELFF
TRBJ2-7 | TRBV11-2 | CASSIYEQYF
TRBJ2-5 | TRBV5-6 | CASSTTSGTGETQYF
TRBJ2-1 | TRBV5-4 | CASSQIGQGAYNEQFF
TRBJ1-1 | TRBV27 | CASRPREGLGTEAFF
TRBJ1-5 | TRBV7-8 | CASSLGVRGQRNQPQHF
TRBJ1-5 | TRBV30 | CAWKTGGAGQPQHF
TRBJ1-6 | TRBV9 | CASSVERDRAVSPLHF
TRBJ2-5 | TRBV5-1 | CASSLGTRGETQYF
TRBJ2-3 | TRBV7-8 | CASSLGGELARRAADTQYF
TRBJ1-2 | TRBV6-4 | CASSGTGSVSKDYGYTF
TRBJ1-2 | TRBV6-5 | CASSSQRDRENYGYTF
TRBJ1-2 | TRBV5-1 | CASSPRSGTDINNYGYTF
TRBJ1-1 | TRBV9 | CASSPRTVSEAFF
TRBJ1-2 | TRBV10-3 | CAIRFGGARRGYTF